This T cell receptor (beta chain) was observed in a study of OX40 agonist ivuxolimab in advanced cancers. The study, taken as a whole, reports: Circulating CD4+ and CD8+ T cells showed clonal expansion by week 6 at 0.1 to 3.0 mg/kg.

The CDR3 has 15 residues. V was pared by 4 bases and J by 5 bases, with 17 bases between. Per germline, CDR1 SGHAT and CDR2 FQNNGV. Clones were read by immunoSEQ multiplex PCR, and TCRdb kept only the in-frame ones, dropping some. The sample consists of 95,000 to 100,000 clones, about 80% of them appearing once. A remark on this clone: Its antigen is as yet unknown.

The rearrangement joins TRBV11-2 to TRBJ2-5, with TRBD2 as a possible D gene (7 bases). The sequence was obtained from an adult with an advanced solid tumor such as melanoma, head and neck, liver or kidney cancer. The sample consisted of CD4+ or CD8+ T cells sorted from blood, taken in a trial of the OX40 agonist ivuxolimab. The CDR3 DNA is TGTGCCAGCAGCTCACCTGTGGGGGGGCTGGAGACCCAGTACTTC. Protein sequence: CASSSPVGGLETQYF.